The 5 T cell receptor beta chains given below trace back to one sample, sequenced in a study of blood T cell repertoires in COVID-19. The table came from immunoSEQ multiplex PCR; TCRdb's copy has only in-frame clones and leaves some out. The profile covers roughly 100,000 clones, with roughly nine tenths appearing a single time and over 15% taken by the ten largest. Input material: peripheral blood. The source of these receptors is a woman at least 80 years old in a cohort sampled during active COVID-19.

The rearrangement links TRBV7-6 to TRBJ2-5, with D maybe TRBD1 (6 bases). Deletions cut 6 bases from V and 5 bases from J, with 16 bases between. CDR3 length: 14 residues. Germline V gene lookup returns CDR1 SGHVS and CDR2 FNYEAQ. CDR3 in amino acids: CASRTGNQGETQYF. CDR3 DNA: TGTGCCAGCAGGACCGGAAACCAGGGGGAGACCCAGTACTTC.

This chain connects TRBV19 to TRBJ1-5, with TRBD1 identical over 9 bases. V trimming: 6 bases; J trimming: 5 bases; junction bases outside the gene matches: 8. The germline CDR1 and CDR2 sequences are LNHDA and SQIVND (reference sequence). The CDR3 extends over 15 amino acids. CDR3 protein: CASRTGQGIHQPQHF. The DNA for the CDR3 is TGTGCCAGTAGGACGGGACAGGGAATCCATCAGCCCCAGCATTTT.

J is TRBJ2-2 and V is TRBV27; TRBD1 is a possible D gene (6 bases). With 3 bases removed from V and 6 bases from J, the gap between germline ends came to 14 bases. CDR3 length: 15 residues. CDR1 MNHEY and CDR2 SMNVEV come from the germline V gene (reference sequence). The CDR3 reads CASSFWGRSAGELFF. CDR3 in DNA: TGTGCCAGCAGTTTCTGGGGGCGTAGTGCCGGGGAGCTGTTTTTT.

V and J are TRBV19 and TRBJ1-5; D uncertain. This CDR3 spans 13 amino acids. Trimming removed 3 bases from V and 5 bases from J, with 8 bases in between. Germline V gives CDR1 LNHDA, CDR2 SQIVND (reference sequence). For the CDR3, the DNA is TGTGCCAGTAGTATTTTAGAGGATCAGCCCCAGCATTTT. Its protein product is CASSILEDQPQHF.

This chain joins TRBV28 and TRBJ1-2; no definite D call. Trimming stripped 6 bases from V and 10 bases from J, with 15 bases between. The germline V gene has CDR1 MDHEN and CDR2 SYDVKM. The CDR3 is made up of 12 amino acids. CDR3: CASSPSLRAYTF. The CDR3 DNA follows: TGTGCCAGCAGCCCTAGCTTAAGGGCCTACACCTTC.